This T cell receptor beta chain was sequenced for a study of cytomegalovirus exposure and HLA in healthy donors. Study-wide findings and caveats: Sequencing had likely introduced a cluster of highly shared sequence variants as an artifact.

Germline V gene data show CDR1 as SGHTA and CDR2 as FQGTGA. With 3 bases removed from V and 4 bases from J, the gap between germline ends came to 16 bases. The CDR3 is 16 amino acids. This clone was counted only a few times. Its target is not known. PCR amplification relied on 60 Vbeta primers (plus 13 Jbeta primers). This table comes from immunoSEQ multiplex PCR, and its TCRdb copy is limited to in-frame clones, with some not included. Among more than 85,000 clones, under 75% were seen once, and the ten largest hold 0.95% to 1.5%. Donors likely had unrecorded immune exposures despite being nominally healthy when sampled.

The origin of this receptor is a female donor in good health and CMV-seronegative. Input material: PBMCs. The rearrangement links TRBV7-3 to TRBJ1-3; D possibly corresponds to TRBD1 (5 bases). The CDR3 coding sequence is TGTGCCAGCAGCTTCCTAGGCAGGGAGGGAGGAAACACCATATATTTT. It encodes CASSFLGREGGNTIYF.